These 10 T cell receptor beta chains were all obtained from the same sample, sequenced in a study of cytomegalovirus exposure and HLA in healthy donors. PCR amplification relied on 60 Vbeta primers (plus 13 Jbeta primers). Assay used: immunoSEQ multiplex PCR; TCRdb lists only in-frame clones, some missing. The sample includes about 94,000 clones, roughly 80% seen only once; the top ten take about a tenth. The sample comprised PBMCs. These receptors were obtained from a human donor in good health.

The chain joins TRBV30 to TRBJ1-3, with D hard to call. This CDR3 comprises 12 residues. Trimming removed 2 bases at V and 3 bases at J, with 5 bases between. Germline CDR1 and CDR2: GTSNPN and SVGIG (reference sequence). As DNA, the CDR3 is TGTGCCTGGAGTTTTAGTGGAAACACCATATATTTT. It codes for CAWSFSGNTIYF.

The V call is TRBV7-2, the J call TRBJ2-1; TRBD2 agrees at 13 bases. This CDR3 has 17 amino acids. V trimming: 4 bases; J trimming: 4 bases; junction bases outside the gene matches: 7. Per germline, CDR1 SGHTA and CDR2 FQGNSA. The CDR3 region has the DNA TGTGCCAGCAGCTCCACTAGCGGGGGGGCCTGGTACAATGAGCAGTTCTTC. This codes for CASSSTSGGAWYNEQFF.

V and J are TRBV5-6 and TRBJ2-1; TRBD1 aligns across 7 bases. V lost 3 bases to trimming and J lost 5 bases; unmatched junction nucleotides: 11. Per the germline V gene, CDR1 is SGHDT and CDR2 is YYEEEE. The CDR3 loop spans 16 amino acids. The CDR3 reads CASSYQGTVANNEQFF. The CDR3 nucleotides are TGTGCCAGCAGCTACCAAGGGACAGTTGCCAACAATGAGCAGTTCTTC.

The CDR3 DNA sequence: TGTGCCACCAGCAGGGAGGACAGGTCTCTCAATGAGCAGTTCTTC. Encoded protein: CATSREDRSLNEQFF. The chain couples TRBV15 to TRBJ2-1, with 7 bases identical to TRBD1. The CDR3 is made up of 15 amino acids. The trim removed 3 bases at V and 6 bases at J, leaving 8 bases unmatched. Germline lookup yields CDR1 LNHNV and CDR2 YYDKDF (reference sequence).

This clone appeared a few times. The V call is TRBV5-1, the J call TRBJ1-4, with D possibly TRBD1 on 5 matching bases. CDR3 length: 15 residues. Germline CDR1 reads SGHRS; CDR2 reads YFSETQ. With 4 bases removed from V and 3 bases from J, the gap between germline ends came to 13 bases. The CDR3: CASSAGRLSNEKLFF. For the CDR3, the DNA is TGCGCCAGCAGCGCGGGACGGCTTTCTAATGAAAAACTGTTTTTT.

This clone was counted a single time. J is TRBJ1-5 and V is TRBV5-4, with D tentatively TRBD1 (5 bases). The germline gives CDR1 SGHNT, CDR2 YYREEE (reference sequence). Trimming shortened V by 1 base and J by 3 bases, and 8 bases separated the two germline ends. The CDR3 contains 14 residues. The CDR3 DNA reads TGTGCCAGCAGCTTGAAAGGGGCCAATCAGCCCCAGCATTTT. This encodes CASSLKGANQPQHF.

The chain couples TRBV20-1 to TRBJ1-1; D remains unclear. CDR1 is DFQATT and CDR2 is SNEGSKA in the germline V gene (reference sequence). The length of the CDR3 is 11 residues. V shed 5 bases and J shed 9 bases, with 13 bases lying between them. The CDR3 reads CSAWAETKAFF. CDR3 coding DNA: TGCAGTGCTTGGGCGGAGACTAAAGCTTTCTTT.

The chain has TRBV5-4 and TRBJ2-1; TRBD2 is a possible D gene (5 bases). The CDR3 sequence is 14 residues long. With 0 bases removed from V and 4 bases from J, the gap between germline ends came to 8 bases. CDR1 and CDR2 from the germline V gene are SGHNT and YYREEE (reference sequence). CDR3 protein: CASSLGGGYNEQFF. The CDR3 DNA is TGTGCCAGCAGCTTGGGAGGAGGATACAATGAGCAGTTCTTC.

In this sample, this clone turned up once. The chain employs TRBV13 and TRBJ1-3; D is undetermined. CDR1 and CDR2 (germline): PRHDT, FYEKMQ (reference sequence). There are 11 residues in the CDR3. The V gene lost 6 bases and the J gene lost 8 bases, with 8 bases spanning the gap. The CDR3 DNA follows: TGTGCCAGCAGTTTGGCGGACACCATATATTTT. The encoded protein is CASSLADTIYF.

DNA of the CDR3: TGTGCCAGCAGCCCCGCTAGCGGAGGGAGCCATGAGCAGTTCTTC. This gives the protein CASSPASGGSHEQFF. The rearrangement joins TRBV9 to TRBJ2-1; 7 bases align to TRBD2. Trimming removed 4 bases from V and 8 bases from J; junction bases left unmatched: 12. The germline gives CDR1 SGDLS, CDR2 YYNGEE. The CDR3 has 15 residues.